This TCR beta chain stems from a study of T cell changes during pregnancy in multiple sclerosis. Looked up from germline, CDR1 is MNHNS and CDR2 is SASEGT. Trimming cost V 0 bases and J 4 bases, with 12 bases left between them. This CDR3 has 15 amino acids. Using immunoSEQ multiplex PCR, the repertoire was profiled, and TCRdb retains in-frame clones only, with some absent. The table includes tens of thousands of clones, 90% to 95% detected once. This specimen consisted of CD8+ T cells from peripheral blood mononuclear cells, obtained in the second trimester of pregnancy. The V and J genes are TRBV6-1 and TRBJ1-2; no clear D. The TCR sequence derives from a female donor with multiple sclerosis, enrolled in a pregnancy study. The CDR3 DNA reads TGTGCCAGCAGTGAAGCGGACGGGATAGGCTATGGCTACACCTTC. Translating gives CASSEADGIGYGYTF.